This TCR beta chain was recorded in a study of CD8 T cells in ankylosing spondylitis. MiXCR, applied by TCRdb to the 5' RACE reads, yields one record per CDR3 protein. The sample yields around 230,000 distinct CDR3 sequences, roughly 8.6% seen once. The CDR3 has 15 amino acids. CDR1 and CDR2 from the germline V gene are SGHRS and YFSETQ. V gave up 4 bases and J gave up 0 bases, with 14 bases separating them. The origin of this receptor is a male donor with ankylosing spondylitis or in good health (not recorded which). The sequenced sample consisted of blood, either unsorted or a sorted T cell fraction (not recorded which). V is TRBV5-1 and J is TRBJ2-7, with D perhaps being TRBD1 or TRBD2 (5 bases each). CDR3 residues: CASSRPGASSYEQYF. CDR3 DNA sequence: TGCGCCAGCAGCCGACCCGGGGCGAGCTCCTACGAGCAGTACTTC.